The sequence of this T cell receptor (beta chain) was determined in a study of blood T cells in healthy people across ages. Study-wide findings and caveats: Estimates drawn from one million T cells were deemed to understate diversity.

Comments on this clonotype: What it binds is unknown.

The CDR3 has 13 residues. Germline CDR1 is SQVTM and CDR2 is ANQGSEA. V gave up 4 bases and J gave up 3 bases, with 12 bases separating them. The use of a sample-barcoded 5' primer and a J-beta primer mix characterized a second PCR of about 7 to 12 cycles. Each CDR3 protein gets one entry after TCRdb re-called the 5' RACE reads with MiXCR. The repertoire holds more than 1,000,000 distinct CDR3 sequences, with about 25% as singletons. These same records also appear under a second study, on T cells of mothers and their children. That study reports: Related pairs of mothers and children showed slightly higher, non-significant overlap versus unrelated pairs.

The source is a girl between 2 and 10 years old in good health. The chain uses TRBV29-1 and TRBJ2-5; D may be TRBD2 (6 bases). Sequenced input: blood. For the CDR3, the DNA is TGCAGCGTTGTGGAGGGGCCTAAAGAGACCCAGTACTTC. Protein sequence: CSVVEGPKETQYF. The full variable domain, in which reference TRBV29-1 and TRBJ2-5 provide the parts outside the CDR3, is SAVISQKPSRDICQRGTSLTIQCQVDSQVTMMFWYRQQPGQSLTLIATANQGSEATYESGFVIDKFPISRPNLTFSTLTVSNMSPEDSSIYLCSVVEGPKETQYFGPGTRLLVL.